This TCR beta chain was obtained from a study of Graves' ophthalmopathy and Graves' hyperthyroidism (dated by TCRdb to the late 2010s). In the study overall: Stable hyperthyroidism was defined as no progression to ophthalmopathy within 18 months of follow-up. The study used TCR beta repertoire signatures to distinguish Graves' ophthalmopathy from Graves' hyperthyroidism and to predict progression to ophthalmopathy. In total, approximately 130 blood samples were TCR-sequenced: roughly 45 ophthalmopathy, approximately 80 hyperthyroidism and approximately 17 hyperthyroidism-to-ophthalmopathy patients. To explore V-J signatures that distinguish ophthalmopathy from hyperthyroidism, a discovery set of more than 90 patients was enrolled, made up of 40 to 45 with ophthalmopathy and some 58 with stable hyperthyroidism. An independent validation cohort was composed of around 19 hyperthyroidism patients and 17 patients who later progressed from hyperthyroidism to ophthalmopathy. In six or seven hyperthyroidism patients, the T-cell repertoires found in thyroid tissue were compared with those found in blood. Following sample collection, hyperthyroidism patients were given methimazole at a starting dose of 30 mg daily, and ophthalmopathy patients were given high-dose intravenous methylprednisolone. The research as a whole found: No statistical method was used to predetermine the sample size, and group allocation was not hidden from the investigators. The 13-signature model separated ophthalmopathy from stable hyperthyroidism with roughly 90% sensitivity and about 81% specificity in cross-validation, and 80%/75% in the test set. Most of the expanded thyroid clonotypes with a frequency above 0.001 were also detected in blood, and it was suggested that the thyroid immune response may be reflected by blood repertoires. In validation, the model predicted ophthalmopathy progression with about 70% sensitivity and roughly 72% specificity; some 13 predicted patients were CT-confirmed with GO in a median of approximately 6.5 months.

For repertoire sequencing, the TCR beta CDR3 regions were amplified from RNA transcripts. A first-round RT-PCR used HTBI primers with the Qiagen OneStep RT-PCR kit, followed by a second-round multiplex PCR, size selection and purification. Sequencing of the libraries was carried out on an Illumina HiSeq2000 in paired-end mode with 100 bp reads. On the study's bioinformatics: Reads were processed with SOAPnuke, discarding reads with adapters, uncalled bases, mean Phred below 15, or no exact constant-primer or identifier match. COPE v1.2.5 was used to merge the high-quality paired reads. Each unique nucleotide sequence was defined as a clonotype, and clonotypes were aligned to IMGT TRB V, D and J references with MiTCR v1.1. Only V-J combinations with frequency above 0.0001 were analysed, covering around 99% of repertoires. For each V-J combination, a TCR clonal expansion and chaos score was defined as the ratio of F50 clonal expansion to chaos observed in the TCRdist matrix. Welch's t-statistics and random forest were used to reduce the features to some 13 V-J combinations, which were then used as input to a naive Bayes classifier. The similarity between thyroid and blood repertoires was quantified using the Morisita-Horn index. TCRdb reprocessing: public reads trimmed at Q25 with fastp, clones called with MiXCR, in-frame beta chains kept. Rows are unified per CDR3 protein, each entry keeping the most common DNA and genes. None of the V and J calls come from the authors' own analysis; TCRdb made them. This sample is represented by around 1.1 million distinct CDR3 sequences; 35% to 40% of them were singletons. The biggest ten clones account for approximately 12% of the sample.

This clonotype was observed at least ten times. Its antigen is unknown. Per-base quality was not reported, and no clone a single base away is much larger than it. The CDR3 holds 15 amino acids from the cysteine to the phenylalanine. The only DNA kept is the CDR3, 45 bases in frame from the first base. Trimming removed 1 base from V and 1 base from J; the gene matches leave 5 bases unexplained. Based on the germline V gene, the CDR1 and CDR2 sequences are SQVTM and ANQGSEA. Patients with hyperthyroidism were aged 18 to 65 years, had been newly diagnosed, and had a disease duration of less than 2 months. Patients with other autoimmune diseases, uncontrolled infections, pregnancy or lactation were excluded from the study. Diagnosis relied on clinical symptoms, serum thyroxine, TRAb, thyroid ultrasound and orbital computed tomography. Total RNA was extracted with Trizol reagent and quality-checked on an Agilent 2100 Bioanalyzer.

The chain employs TRBV29-1 and TRBJ1-1, with 8 junctional bases fitting TRBD1. Source material: peripheral blood or thyroid tissue (not recorded which). The sequence was obtained from an adult man with Graves' hyperthyroidism. CDR3 sequence: CSVEGAGGANTEAFF. The bases read TGCAGCGTTGAAGGTGCAGGGGGCGCGAACACTGAAGCTTTCTTT.